This note documents a single TCR beta chain sequence. These data originate in a study of CD8 T cells in Susac syndrome. Random hexamers were used to reverse transcribe 0.5 to 1 ug of RNA. From the immunoSEQ multiplex PCR reads, TCRdb called clonotypes with MiXCR, one entry per CDR3 protein. The repertoire holds approximately 94,000 distinct CDR3 sequences, with about 95% as singletons. The TCR comes from a human donor with Susac syndrome. Sequencing input: CD8+ T cells from PBMCs.

For the CDR3, the DNA is TGTGCCAGCAGCTTATCCGTAGGGGCGGGTTCTGGGGCCAACGTCCTGACTTTC. Protein: CASSLSVGAGSGANVLTF. V is TRBV7-6 and J is TRBJ2-6; either TRBD1 or TRBD2 may supply D (5 bases each). This CDR3 comprises 18 residues. V was trimmed by 2 bases and J by 1 base, leaving 15 bases between them. CDR1 is SGHVS, CDR2 FNYEAQ, per germline.